Sequencing of this T cell receptor beta chain was carried out in a study of beta chain features in type 1 diabetes. The entirety of the isolated RNA underwent reverse transcription, so expressed TCRB transcripts were sequenced. Method: immunoSEQ multiplex PCR; TCRdb's copy keeps in-frame clones and lacks some. The sample records about 620,000 clones, about 16% being singletons. Trimming removed 6 bases from V and 8 bases from J; junction bases left unmatched: 20. This CDR3 is built from 17 residues. CDR1 and CDR2 (germline): SQVTM, ANQGSEA. Markers CD45RO/CCR7/CD25/CD127/CD95/CD27 served to sort CD4+ naive, central memory, regulatory and stem cell-like memory cells.

The sequenced sample consisted of naive CD4+ T cells from blood. The rearrangement links TRBV29-1 to TRBJ2-1; 9 positions agree with TRBD1. This sequence originates from a man aged 18 to 30 in good health. The CDR3 nucleotides read TGCAGCGTATGGTTCCGGGACAGGGTTTCCCTTGCCGATGAGCAGTTCTTC. Protein sequence: CSVWFRDRVSLADEQFF.